These 8 T cell receptor beta chains originate from one sample sequenced in a study of T cells in Graves' hyperthyroidism and ophthalmopathy. Amplification yielded TCR beta CDR3 regions, with RNA transcripts as the source. When the TCR CDR3 underwent first-round RT-PCR, the HTBI primer set was used. TCRdb re-called the multiplex PCR reads with MiXCR, one entry per CDR3 protein. The data show some 140,000 distinct CDR3 sequences, over 20% seen once. The sample was blood. The receptors here all came from a woman in her forties or fifties with Graves' hyperthyroidism that later progressed to Graves' ophthalmopathy.

This clonotype has ten or more counts. The rearrangement links TRBV2 to TRBJ1-1, with 7 bases that match TRBD1. This CDR3 is 14 amino acids long. The germline CDR1 and CDR2 sequences are SNHLY and FYNNEI. V gave up 6 bases and J gave up 0 bases; unmatched junction bases: 4. The CDR3 region has the DNA TGTGCCAGCAGGGGACAGTCCATGAACACTGAAGCTTTCTTT. Translation: CASRGQSMNTEAFF.

This clonotype has only a few counts. The J gene is TRBJ2-5, the V gene TRBV6-2 or TRBV6-3; 11 bases are shared with TRBD2. V lost 0 bases, J lost 6 bases, and 3 bases stayed unmatched. CDR1 is MNHEY, CDR2 SVGEGT, per germline. The CDR3 is made up of 15 amino acids. In nucleotides, the CDR3 is TGTGCCAGCAGTTACTCGGCTAGCGGGAGGAAGACCCAGTACTTC. Translated, it gives CASSYSASGRKTQYF.

Only a few counts were recorded for this clonotype. The chain employs TRBV20-1 and TRBJ1-2, with D uncertain. The length of the CDR3 is 13 residues. The V gene's germline CDR1 is DFQATT and CDR2 SNEGSKA (reference sequence). V dropped 4 bases and J dropped 4 bases, with 13 bases sitting between them. CDR3 bases: TGCAGTGCTACAGAGCTCCTGGGCTATGGCTACACCTTC. This sequence encodes CSATELLGYGYTF.

This clonotype came up many times. This chain uses TRBV20-1 with TRBJ2-1; D possibly corresponds to TRBD2 (6 bases). Germline V gene lookup returns CDR1 DFQATT and CDR2 SNEGSKA (reference sequence). Trimming cost V 1 base and J 5 bases, with 15 bases left between them. The CDR3 length is 15 residues. The CDR3 here is CSARGLVLADNEQFF. CDR3 nucleotide sequence: TGCAGTGCTAGAGGCTTGGTTTTAGCGGACAATGAGCAGTTCTTC.

This chain uses TRBV15 with TRBJ2-5, with 14 bases identical to TRBD2. This CDR3 region has 14 residues. V shed 8 bases and J 5 bases; nucleotides not matched to a gene: 4. Germline CDR1 reads LNHNV; CDR2 reads YYDKDF (reference sequence). The CDR3 region is CATGTSGRGETQYF. As DNA, the CDR3 is TGTGCCACCGGGACTAGCGGGAGAGGGGAGACCCAGTACTTC.

This clonotype was detected only a few times. The J gene is TRBJ2-2, the V gene TRBV5-4, with D possibly matching TRBD1 (5 bases). CDR1 and CDR2 (germline): SGHNT, YYREEE (reference sequence). The V gene lost 1 base and the J gene lost 1 base, with 14 bases spanning the gap. This CDR3 spans 17 amino acids. The CDR3, as DNA: TGTGCCAGCAGCTTGTGGGGTGTCAGGGTGAACACCGGGGAGCTGTTTTTT. Translating gives CASSLWGVRVNTGELFF. Looking up the rest from reference TRBV5-4 and TRBJ2-2 gives the full variable domain: ETGVTQSPTHLIKTRGQQVTLRCSSQSGHNTVSWYQQALGQGPQFIFQYYREEENGRGNFPPRFSGLQFPNYSSELNVNALELDDSALYLCASSLWGVRVNTGELFFGEGSRLTVL.

Ten or more counts support this clonotype. The genes are TRBV20-1 and TRBJ2-6; the D call may be TRBD1 or TRBD2 (5 bases each). CDR3 size: 17 residues. The V gene's germline CDR1 is DFQATT and CDR2 SNEGSKA (reference sequence). Trimming left V 5 bases short and J 1 base short, with 18 bases between. CDR3 in amino acids: CSAGTGPGASGANVLTF. DNA for the CDR3: TGCAGTGCTGGAACGGGACCCGGGGCGTCTGGGGCCAACGTCCTGACTTTC.

This clonotype was counted at least ten times. Here the CDR3 reads CASSSVYGSYNEQFF. The CDR3 nucleotides are TGTGCCAGCAGCTCGGTGTATGGGAGCTACAATGAGCAGTTCTTC. This chain joins TRBV7-6 and TRBJ2-1, with a tentative D call TRBD2 (5 bases). This CDR3 region has 15 residues. V lost 4 bases, J lost 3 bases, and 13 bases lay in between. Germline CDR1 is SGHVS and CDR2 is FNYEAQ.